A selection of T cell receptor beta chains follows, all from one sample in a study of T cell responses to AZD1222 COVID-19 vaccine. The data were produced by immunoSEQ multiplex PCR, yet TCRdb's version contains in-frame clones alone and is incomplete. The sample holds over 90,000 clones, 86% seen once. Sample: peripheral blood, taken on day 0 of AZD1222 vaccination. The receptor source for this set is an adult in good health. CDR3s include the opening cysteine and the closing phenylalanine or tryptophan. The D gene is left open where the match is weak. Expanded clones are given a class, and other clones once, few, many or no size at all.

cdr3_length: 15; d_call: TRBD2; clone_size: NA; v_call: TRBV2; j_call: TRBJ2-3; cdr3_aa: CASSVVSGSTDTQYF; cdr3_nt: TGTGCCAGCAGTGTGGTTAGCGGGAGTACAGATACGCAGTATTTT
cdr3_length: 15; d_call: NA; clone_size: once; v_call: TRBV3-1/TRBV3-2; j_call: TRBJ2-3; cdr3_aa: CASSQGDQSTDTQYF; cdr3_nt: TGTGCCAGCAGCCAAGGGGACCAGAGCACAGATACGCAGTATTTT
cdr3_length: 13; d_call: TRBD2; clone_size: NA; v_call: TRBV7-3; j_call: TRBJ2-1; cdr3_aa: CASSLTTSAEQFF; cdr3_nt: TGTGCCAGCAGCTTAACGACTAGCGCTGAGCAGTTCTTC
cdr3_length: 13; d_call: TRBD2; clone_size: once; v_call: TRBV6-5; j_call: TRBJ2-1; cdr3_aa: CATRTSAPAIEFF; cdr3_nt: TGTGCCACCCGGACTAGCGCTCCAGCAATAGAGTTCTTC
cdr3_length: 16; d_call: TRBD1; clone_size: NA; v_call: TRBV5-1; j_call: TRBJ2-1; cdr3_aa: CASSSLPGTAYNEQFF; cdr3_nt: TGCGCCAGCAGCTCCCTGCCCGGGACAGCCTACAATGAGCAGTTCTTC
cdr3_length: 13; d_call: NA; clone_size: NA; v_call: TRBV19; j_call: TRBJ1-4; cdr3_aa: CASSIVANEKLFF; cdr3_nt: TGTGCCAGTAGTATAGTTGCTAATGAAAAACTGTTTTTT
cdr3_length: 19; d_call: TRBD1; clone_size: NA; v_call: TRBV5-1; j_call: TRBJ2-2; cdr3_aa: CASSLPTGGRLVVAGELFF; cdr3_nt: TGCGCCAGCAGCTTGCCGACAGGGGGAAGACTAGTGGTCGCCGGGGAGCTGTTTTTT
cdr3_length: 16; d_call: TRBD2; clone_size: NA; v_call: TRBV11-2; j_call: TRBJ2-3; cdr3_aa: CASSLGLAGGVDTQYF; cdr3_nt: TGTGCCAGCAGCTTAGGACTAGCGGGAGGGGTTGATACGCAGTATTTT
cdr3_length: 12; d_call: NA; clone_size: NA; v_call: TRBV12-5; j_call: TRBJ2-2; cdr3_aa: CASGFDTGELFF; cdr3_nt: TGTGCTAGTGGTTTCGACACCGGGGAGCTGTTTTTT
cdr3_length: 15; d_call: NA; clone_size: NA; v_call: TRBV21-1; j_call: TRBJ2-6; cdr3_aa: CASSKVGTGSNVLTF; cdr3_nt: NA
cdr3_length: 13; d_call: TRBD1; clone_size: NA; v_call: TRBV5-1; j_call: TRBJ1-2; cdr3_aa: CASNPTGPGGYTF; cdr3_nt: TGCGCCAGCAACCCGACAGGGCCGGGTGGCTACACCTTC
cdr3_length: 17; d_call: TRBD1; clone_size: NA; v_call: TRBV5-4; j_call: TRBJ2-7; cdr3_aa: CASSLASVGQGAYEQYF; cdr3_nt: TGTGCCAGCAGCTTGGCCTCGGTGGGACAGGGGGCCTACGAGCAGTACTTC
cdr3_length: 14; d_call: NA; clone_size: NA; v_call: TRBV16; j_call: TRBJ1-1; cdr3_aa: CASSQLRGADQAFF; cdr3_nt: TGTGCCAGCAGCCAATTAAGGGGGGCAGACCAAGCTTTCTTT
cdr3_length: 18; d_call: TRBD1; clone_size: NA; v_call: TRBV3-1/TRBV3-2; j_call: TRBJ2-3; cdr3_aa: CASSHDSVRGQDTDTQYF; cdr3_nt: TGTGCCAGCAGCCACGATAGCGTTAGGGGACAGGACACAGATACGCAGTATTTT
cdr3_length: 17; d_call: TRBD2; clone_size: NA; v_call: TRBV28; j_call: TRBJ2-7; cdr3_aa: CASSQQLGLAGGHEQYF; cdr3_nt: TGTGCCAGCAGCCAACAATTGGGACTAGCGGGAGGGCACGAGCAGTACTTC
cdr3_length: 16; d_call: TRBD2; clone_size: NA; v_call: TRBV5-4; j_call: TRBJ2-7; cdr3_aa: CASSSPLAGLGYEQYF; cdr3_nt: TGTGCCAGCAGCTCTCCTCTAGCGGGACTGGGCTACGAGCAGTACTTC
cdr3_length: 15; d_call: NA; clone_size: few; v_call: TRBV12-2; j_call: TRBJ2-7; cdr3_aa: CASRPQAGQYYEQYF; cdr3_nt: TGTGCAAGTCGACCCCAAGCCGGACAGTATTACGAGCAGTACTTC
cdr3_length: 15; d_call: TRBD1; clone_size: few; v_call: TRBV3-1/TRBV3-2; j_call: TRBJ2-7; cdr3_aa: CASSNQPLQGYEQYF; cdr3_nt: TGTGCCAGCAGCAACCAACCCCTACAGGGGTACGAGCAGTACTTC
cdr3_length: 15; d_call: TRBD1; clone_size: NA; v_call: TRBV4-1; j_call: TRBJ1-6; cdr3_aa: CASSPRTGINSPLHF; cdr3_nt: TGCGCCAGCAGCCCGCGGACAGGTATTAATTCACCCCTCCACTTT
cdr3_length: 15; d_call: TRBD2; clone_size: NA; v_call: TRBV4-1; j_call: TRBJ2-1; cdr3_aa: CASNPGTSGYNEQFF; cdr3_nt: TGCGCCAGCAACCCAGGGACTAGCGGCTACAATGAGCAGTTCTTC
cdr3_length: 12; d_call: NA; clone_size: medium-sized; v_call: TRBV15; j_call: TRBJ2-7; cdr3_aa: CATSRDIGEQYF; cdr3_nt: TGTGCCACCAGCAGAGATATAGGAGAGCAGTACTTC
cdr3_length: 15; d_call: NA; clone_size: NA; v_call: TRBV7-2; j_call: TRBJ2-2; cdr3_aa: CASSLVGGNTGELFF; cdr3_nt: TGTGCCAGCAGCTTAGTAGGCGGAAACACCGGGGAGCTGTTTTTT
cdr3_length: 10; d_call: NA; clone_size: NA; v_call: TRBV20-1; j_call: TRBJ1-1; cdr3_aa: CSAGNIEAFF; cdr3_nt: TGCAGTGCTGGTAATATTGAAGCTTTCTTT
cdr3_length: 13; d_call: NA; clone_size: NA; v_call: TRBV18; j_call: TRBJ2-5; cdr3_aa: CASSPGRQETQYF; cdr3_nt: TGTGCCAGCTCACCGGGCAGGCAAGAGACCCAGTACTTC
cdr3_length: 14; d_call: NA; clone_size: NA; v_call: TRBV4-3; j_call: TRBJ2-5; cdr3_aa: CASSQVYPGETQYF; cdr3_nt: TGCGCCAGCAGCCAAGTATATCCGGGAGAGACCCAGTACTTC
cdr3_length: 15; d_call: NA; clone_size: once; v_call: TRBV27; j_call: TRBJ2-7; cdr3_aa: CASSLRPQGVYEQYF; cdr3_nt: TGTGCCAGCAGTTTAAGGCCACAGGGAGTCTACGAGCAGTACTTC
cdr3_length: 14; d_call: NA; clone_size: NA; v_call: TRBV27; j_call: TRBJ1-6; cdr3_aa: CASSLVQPNSPLHF; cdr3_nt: TGTGCCAGCAGTTTAGTTCAGCCTAATTCACCCCTCCACTTT
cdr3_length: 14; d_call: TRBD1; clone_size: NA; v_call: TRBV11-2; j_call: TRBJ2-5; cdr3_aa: CASSRDRAQETQYF; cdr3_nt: TGTGCCAGCAGCCGTGACAGGGCCCAAGAGACCCAGTACTTC
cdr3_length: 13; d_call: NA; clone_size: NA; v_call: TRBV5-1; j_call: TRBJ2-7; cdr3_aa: CASSFGGDYEQYF; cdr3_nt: TGCGCCAGCAGCTTTGGGGGAGACTACGAGCAGTACTTC
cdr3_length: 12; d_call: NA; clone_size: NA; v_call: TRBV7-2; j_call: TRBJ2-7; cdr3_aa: CASSLTFYEQYF; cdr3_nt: TGTGCCAGCAGCTTAACATTCTACGAGCAGTACTTC
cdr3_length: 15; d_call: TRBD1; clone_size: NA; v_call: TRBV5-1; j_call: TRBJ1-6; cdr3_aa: CASSLSGQGNSPLHF; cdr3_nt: TGCGCCAGCAGCTTGTCGGGACAGGGGAATTCACCCCTCCACTTT
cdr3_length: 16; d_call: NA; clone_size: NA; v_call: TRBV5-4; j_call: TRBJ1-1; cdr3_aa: CASSLIPGGGNTEAFF; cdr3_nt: TGTGCCAGCAGCCTTATTCCCGGGGGGGGGAACACTGAAGCTTTCTTT
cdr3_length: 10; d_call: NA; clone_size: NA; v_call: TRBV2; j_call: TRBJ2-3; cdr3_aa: CASTTDTQYF; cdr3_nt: TGTGCCAGCACCACAGATACGCAGTATTTT
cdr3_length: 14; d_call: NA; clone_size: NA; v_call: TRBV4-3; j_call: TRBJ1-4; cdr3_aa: CASSQTATNEKLFF; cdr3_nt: TGCGCCAGCAGCCAGACAGCAACTAATGAAAAACTGTTTTTT
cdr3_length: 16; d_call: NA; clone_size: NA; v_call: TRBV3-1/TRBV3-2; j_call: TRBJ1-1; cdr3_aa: CASSQDGGRGNTEAFF; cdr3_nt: TGTGCCAGCAGCCAAGACGGGGGCAGGGGGAACACTGAAGCTTTCTTT
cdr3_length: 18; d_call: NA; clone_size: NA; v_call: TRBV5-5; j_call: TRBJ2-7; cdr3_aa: CASSLEVGAGPTPYEQYF; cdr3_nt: TGTGCCAGCAGCTTGGAGGTGGGAGCAGGCCCGACTCCATACGAGCAGTACTTC
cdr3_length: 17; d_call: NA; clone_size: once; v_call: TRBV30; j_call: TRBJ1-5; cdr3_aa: CAWSVRTGPFSNQPQHF; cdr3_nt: TGTGCCTGGAGTGTACGTACAGGTCCTTTTAGCAATCAGCCCCAGCATTTT
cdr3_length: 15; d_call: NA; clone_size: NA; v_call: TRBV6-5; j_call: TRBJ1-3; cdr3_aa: CASSEGIPVGNTIYF; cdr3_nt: TGTGCCAGCTCCGAAGGAATTCCGGTTGGAAACACCATATATTTT
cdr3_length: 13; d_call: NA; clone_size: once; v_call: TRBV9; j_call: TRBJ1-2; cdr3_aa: CASSVGLGYAGTF; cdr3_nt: TGTGCCAGCAGCGTAGGGTTAGGATACGCGGGCACCTTC
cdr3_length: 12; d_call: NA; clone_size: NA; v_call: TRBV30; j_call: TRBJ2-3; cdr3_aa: CAWGQITDTQYF; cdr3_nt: TGTGCCTGGGGACAGATAACAGATACGCAGTATTTT
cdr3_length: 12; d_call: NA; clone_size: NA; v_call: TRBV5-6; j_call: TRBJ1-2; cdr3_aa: CASSLLSYGYTF; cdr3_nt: TGTGCCAGCAGCTTGCTCTCCTATGGCTACACCTTC
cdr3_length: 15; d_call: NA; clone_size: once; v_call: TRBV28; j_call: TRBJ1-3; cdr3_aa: CASKTSGLSGNTIYF; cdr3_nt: TGTGCCAGCAAGACTAGCGGACTCTCTGGAAACACCATATATTTT
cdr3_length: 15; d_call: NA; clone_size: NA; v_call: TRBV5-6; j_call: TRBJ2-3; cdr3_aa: CASSLDVIYTDTQYF; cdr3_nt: TGTGCCAGCAGCTTGGATGTCATTTACACAGATACGCAGTATTTT
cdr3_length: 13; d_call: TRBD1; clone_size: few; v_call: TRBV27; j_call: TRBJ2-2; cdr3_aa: CASRLQGKGELFF; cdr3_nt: TGTGCCAGCAGGTTACAGGGGAAGGGGGAGCTGTTTTTT
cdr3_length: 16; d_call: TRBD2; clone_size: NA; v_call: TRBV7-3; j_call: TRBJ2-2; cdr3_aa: CASSLKAGVYTGELFF; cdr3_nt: TGTGCCAGCAGCTTAAAAGCGGGAGTTTACACCGGGGAGCTGTTTTTT